One and the same sample provided the 4 T cell receptor beta chains below, sequenced in a study of OX40 agonist ivuxolimab in advanced cancers. TCRdb's copy holds only in-frame clones and misses some; the assay was immunoSEQ multiplex PCR. Among about 100,000 clones listed, approximately 90% were seen once. This specimen was CD4+ or CD8+ T cells sorted from blood, taken in a trial of the OX40 agonist ivuxolimab. The receptors come from an adult with an advanced solid tumor such as melanoma, head and neck, liver or kidney cancer.

The CDR3 spells CAISVSGANVLTF. The CDR3 coding sequence is TGTGCCATCAGTGTATCCGGGGCCAACGTCCTGACTTTC. The chain links TRBV10-3 to TRBJ2-6; D not certain. The germline V gene has CDR1 ENHRY and CDR2 SYGVKD. This CDR3 has 13 amino acids. Trimming left V 4 bases short and J 4 bases short, with 5 bases between.

This clone was recorded only once. The chain combines TRBV27 with TRBJ1-1, with 9 bases fitting TRBD1. Germline assignment: CDR1 MNHEY and CDR2 SMNVEV (reference sequence). J gave up 5 bases and V 0 bases, and 10 bases lay outside the gene matches. The CDR3 spans 17 residues. The CDR3: CASSLSWTGVMRTEAFF. In DNA, the CDR3 is TGTGCCAGCAGTTTATCATGGACAGGGGTGATGAGGACTGAAGCTTTCTTT.

The chain uses TRBV11-2 and TRBJ2-3; no clear D. Germline lookup yields CDR1 SGHAT and CDR2 FQNNGV. V dropped 5 bases and J dropped 1 base, with 13 bases sitting between them. The CDR3 totals 15 residues. The CDR3 reads CASSPNSGRTDTQYF. For the CDR3, the DNA is TGTGCCAGCAGCCCGAATTCCGGACGCACAGATACGCAGTATTTT.

This chain connects TRBV19 to TRBJ2-3; 9 bases align to TRBD2. The V gene's germline CDR1 is LNHDA and CDR2 SQIVND (reference sequence). The CDR3 is 14 residues long. J gave up 4 bases and V 10 bases, and 9 bases lay outside the gene matches. This CDR3 is CATRAGGIPDTQYF. CDR3 nucleotides: TGTGCCACGCGAGCGGGAGGTATTCCAGATACGCAGTATTTT.